The 27 T cell receptor beta chains below were found in one sample sequenced in a study of T cell repertoires in cytomegalovirus infection. Their antigen targets remain unknown. TCRdb re-called the reads with MiXCR, one entry per CDR3 protein. There are about 830,000 distinct CDR3 sequences in the sample; about 30% occur only once, and around 12% lies in the top ten. The sample here was cultured CD8+ T cells from PBMCs, taken from culture after CMV antigen stimulation. These TCRs come from a human donor in good health (CMV status not recorded). Some clones in this sample may be carry-over from other donors' samples.

The chain has TRBV7-9 and TRBJ2-3; 9 bases match TRBD2. V was clipped by 7 bases and J by 2 bases; unmatched bases: 10. The CDR3 is 16 amino acids. Per germline, CDR1 SEHNR and CDR2 FQNEAQ (reference sequence). The CDR3 DNA follows: TGTGCCAGCAACCTGGGGAGCGGGGGGCCCACAGATACGCAGTATTTT. It specifies CASNLGSGGPTDTQYF. The variable domain in full, with the rest retrieved from reference TRBV7-9 and TRBJ2-3, is DTGVSQNPRHKITKRGQNVTFRCDPISEHNRLYWYRQTLGQGPEFLTYFQNEAQLEKSRLLSDRFSAERPKGSFSTLEIQRTEQGDSAMYLCASNLGSGGPTDTQYFGPGTRLTVL.

This clonotype has ten or more counts. This rearrangement joins TRBV12-3 or TRBV12-4 to TRBJ1-1; D uncertain. The germline V and J ends were trimmed by 5 bases and 6 bases, with 4 bases remaining between them. The CDR3 totals 10 residues. The CDR3 protein is CASSPSEAFF. CDR3 nucleotide sequence: TGTGCCAGCAGTCCCTCTGAAGCTTTCTTT.

The rearrangement joins TRBV12-3 or TRBV12-4 to TRBJ2-2, with 7 bases that match TRBD1. V was pared by 5 bases and J by 2 bases, with 8 bases of the junction left unmatched. The CDR3 totals 16 residues. The CDR3 sequence is CASSQRDRVNTGELFF. The CDR3 DNA sequence: TGTGCCAGCAGTCAGAGGGACAGAGTAAACACCGGGGAGCTGTTTTTT.

This clonotype showed up just once. The final CDR3 position lacks the conserved phenylalanine or tryptophan, pointing to a likely read error. V gene TRBV19 combines with J gene TRBJ1-5, with 8 bases aligning to TRBD1. The V segment lost 2 bases and the J segment 2 bases; nucleotides outside the gene matches: 2. This CDR3 region has 15 residues. Germline V gives CDR1 LNHDA, CDR2 SQIVND (reference sequence). CDR3 in DNA: TGTGCCAGTAGTATAATACAGGGGGGCAATCAGCCCCAGCATTCT. Translation: CASSIIQGGNQPQHS.

The chain carries TRBV14 and TRBJ2-7; 8 positions agree with TRBD1. In germline, CDR1 is SGHDN, CDR2 FVKESK. The CDR3 loop spans 16 amino acids. Losses at the gene ends were 0 bases for V and 3 bases for J; bases not matched to a gene: 7. The CDR3 DNA sequence: TGTGCCAGCAGCCAAGATCCTTACGACAGGGGCTACGAGCAGTACGTC. This gives the protein CASSQDPYDRGYEQYV.

This clonotype appeared a few times. V usage is TRBV6-2 or TRBV6-3 and J usage is TRBJ1-1; 10 nucleotides match TRBD1. V was clipped by 2 bases and J by 7 bases; unmatched bases: 13. CDR1 is MNHEY and CDR2 is SVGEGT in the germline V gene. This CDR3 has 17 amino acids. CDR3 sequence (DNA): TGTGCCAGCAGTTACGTACCGGGACAGGGGTTTGTTGGTGAAGCTTTCTTT. It codes for CASSYVPGQGFVGEAFF.

To note about this clonotype: A single base separates this from a much larger clone, so it may be a read error. CDR3 in amino acids: CVSSAGELNQETQYF. CDR3 in DNA: TGTGTCAGCAGTGCAGGGGAGCTCAACCAAGAGACCCAGTACTTC. This chain links TRBV6-1 with TRBJ2-5; TRBD1 might be the D (6 bases). This CDR3 region has 15 residues. CDR1 is MNHNS and CDR2 is SASEGT in the germline V gene.

About this clonotype itself: An end of the junction differs from the germline gene, which may be a read error. The chain has TRBV27 and TRBJ2-6, with TRBD1 matching 9 bases. The CDR3 has 19 residues. CDR1 and CDR2 (germline): MNHEY, SMNVEV (reference sequence). The CDR3 here is CASSLSTRDRAPGANVPTF. CDR3 DNA: TGTGCCAGCAGTTTATCCACGCGGGACAGGGCTCCCGGGGCCAACGTCCCGACTTTC.

This clonotype was seen a few times. The chain recombines TRBV5-6 with TRBJ2-7; 10 nucleotides agree with TRBD2. Trimming took 4 bases from V and 0 from J; bases not matched to a gene: 7. This CDR3 spans 16 amino acids. Germline lookup yields CDR1 SGHDT and CDR2 YYEEEE. CDR3 bases: TGTGCCAGCAGCCCGGGGACTAGCGCCAGCTCCTACGAGCAGTACTTC. It translates to CASSPGTSASSYEQYF.

The chain has TRBV7-9 and TRBJ1-2; tentative D call: TRBD1 (5 bases). The CDR3 is made up of 16 amino acids. CDR1 and CDR2 (germline): SEHNR, FQNEAQ (reference sequence). With 1 base removed from V and 8 bases from J, the gap between germline ends came to 20 bases. The CDR3 DNA sequence: TGTGCCAGCAGCTTAGGGGAGGGACTCCATGGGGACGGCTACACCTTC. Its protein is CASSLGEGLHGDGYTF.

This clonotype was counted many times. The V and J genes are TRBV11-1 and TRBJ2-1; a possible D gene is TRBD2 (6 bases). Germline CDR1 and CDR2: SGHAT and FQDESV (reference sequence). CDR3 size: 16 residues. Trimming pared 0 bases from V and 6 bases from J, leaving 15 bases between. The CDR3 coding sequence is TGTGCCAGCAGCTTAGCGCGCGGGAATCCAACCAATGAGCAGTTCTTC. It codes for CASSLARGNPTNEQFF. Complete variable domain (other parts from reference TRBV11-1 and TRBJ2-1): EAEVAQSPRYKITEKSQAVAFWCDPISGHATLYWYRQILGQGPELLVQFQDESVVDDSQLPKDRFSAERLKGVDSTLKIQPAELGDSAMYLCASSLARGNPTNEQFFGPGTRLTVL.

The rearrangement links TRBV6-5 to TRBJ2-1; 11 positions agree with TRBD2. The CDR3 spans 16 residues. Germline V lookup: CDR1 MNHEY, CDR2 SVGAGI. With 4 bases clipped from V and 9 bases from J, the junction kept 11 bases outside the gene matches. CDR3 sequence: CASSSPLTSGGIEQFF. CDR3 DNA: TGTGCCAGCAGTTCTCCCCTAACTAGCGGGGGAATTGAGCAGTTCTTC.

This clonotype was observed a handful of times. The chain is built from TRBV7-2 and TRBJ2-1, with no clear D. The V gene lost 1 base and the J gene lost 7 bases, with 11 bases spanning the gap. Germline loops: CDR1 SGHTA, CDR2 FQGNSA. The CDR3 runs to 14 residues. CDR3 in amino acids: CASSLVDTYNEQFF. CDR3 coding DNA: TGTGCCAGCAGCTTAGTTGACACGTATAATGAGCAGTTCTTC.

This clonotype was seen only a few times. V usage is TRBV6-1 and J usage is TRBJ2-6; the D is unclear. V shed 3 bases and J shed 4 bases, with 7 bases lying between them. Germline CDR1 is MNHNS and CDR2 is SASEGT. The CDR3 extends over 14 amino acids. This CDR3 reads CASSDLSGANVLTF. The CDR3 region has the DNA TGTGCCAGCAGTGACCTCTCAGGGGCCAACGTCCTGACTTTC.

This chain uses TRBV5-4 with TRBJ2-3; D may be TRBD2 (5 bases). With 0 bases removed from V and 0 bases from J, the gap between germline ends came to 11 bases. The CDR3 length is 16 residues. Germline values: CDR1 SGHNT, CDR2 YYREEE (reference sequence). In nucleotides, the CDR3 is TGTGCCAGCAGCTTGGCACGGGGAGCTAGCACAGATACGCAGTATTTT. Translation: CASSLARGASTDTQYF.

This clonotype was observed at least ten times. V is TRBV7-9 and J is TRBJ2-1, with D perhaps TRBD2 (6 bases). Looked up from germline, CDR1 is SEHNR and CDR2 is FQNEAQ (reference sequence). The V end lost 5 bases, the J end lost 3 bases, and 20 bases lay between the germline ends. CDR3 length equals 17 residues. This CDR3 reads CASSPVRFAGLYNEQFF. Written as DNA, the CDR3 is TGTGCCAGCAGCCCGGTTCGGTTTGCGGGGCTCTACAATGAGCAGTTCTTC.

A note on this clonotype: This sequence may be a read error, since a much larger clone differs from it by one base. The DNA for the CDR3 is TGTACCAGCAGGGCTAACACCGGGGAGCTGTTTTTT. It yields the protein CTSRANTGELFF. The chain recombines TRBV7-6 with TRBJ2-2, with TRBD1 as a possible D gene (5 bases). Germline loops: CDR1 SGHVS, CDR2 FNYEAQ. CDR3 length equals 12 residues.

This clonotype was seen repeatedly, ten times or more. This rearrangement joins TRBV7-6 to TRBJ1-5; a weak D match, TRBD1 (5 bases). In germline, CDR1 is SGHVS, CDR2 FNYEAQ. V was shortened by 5 bases and J by 2 bases, with 16 bases between the two germline ends. This CDR3 is built from 16 residues. This chain's CDR3 is CASSQLGDGGNQPQHF. Here the CDR3 DNA reads TGTGCCAGCAGCCAACTAGGGGACGGTGGCAATCAGCCCCAGCATTTT.

The sample holds a few counts of this clonotype. This chain joins TRBV6-6 and TRBJ2-2; D perhaps matches TRBD1 (6 bases). Trimming removed 8 bases from V and 6 bases from J, with 10 bases in between. The CDR3 is 12 residues long. Germline V lookup: CDR1 MNHNY, CDR2 SVGAGI (reference sequence). The CDR3 spells CASLQGPGELFF. CDR3 bases: TGTGCCAGCCTACAGGGACCCGGGGAGCTGTTTTTT.

This clonotype came up many times. The V gene is TRBV7-6, the J gene TRBJ1-2; 9 bases map to TRBD1. J was trimmed by 7 bases and V by 4 bases; bases with no gene match: 10. The germline CDR1 and CDR2 sequences are SGHVS and FNYEAQ. There are 15 residues in the CDR3. CDR3 sequence (DNA): TGTGCCAGCAGCTCCGGGGGCACAGGGGGCAGTGGCTACACCTTC. Its protein is CASSSGGTGGSGYTF.

This chain joins TRBV27 and TRBJ2-7; D is undetermined. Deletions cut 0 bases from V and 4 bases from J, with 13 bases between. From germline, CDR1 is MNHEY and CDR2 SMNVEV (reference sequence). This CDR3 comprises 15 residues. The DNA for the CDR3 is TGTGCCAGCAGTTTATCGCCGGGTCCCCTTTACGAGCAGTACTTC. Protein sequence: CASSLSPGPLYEQYF.

This sequence joins TRBV9 and TRBJ2-7; a possible D gene is TRBD1 (5 bases). Deletions cut 3 bases from V and 2 bases from J, with 9 bases between. Germline V lookup: CDR1 SGDLS, CDR2 YYNGEE. CDR3 size: 13 residues. CDR3 in amino acids: CASSGTPTYEQYF. CDR3 coding DNA: TGTGCCAGCAGCGGGACACCGACCTACGAGCAGTACTTC.

This clonotype was detected ten times or more. The junction departs from germline at one end; a sequencing error may be responsible. The chain recombines TRBV7-8 with TRBJ1-1, with D possibly matching TRBD1 (5 bases). Germline CDR1 reads SGHVS; CDR2 reads FQNEAQ. CDR3 size: 12 residues. CDR3 coding DNA: TGTGCCAGCGGCAGGGTGAAGACTGAAGCTTTCTTT. Protein product: CASGRVKTEAFF.

Only a few counts were recorded for this clonotype. The rearrangement joins TRBV6-6 to TRBJ2-7; TRBD1 is a possible D gene (5 bases). The V and J ends lost 6 bases and 2 bases respectively, with 17 bases between them. The germline gives CDR1 MNHNY, CDR2 SVGAGI (reference sequence). The CDR3 is 15 residues long. The chain's CDR3 is CASRGPGKSAYEQYV. CDR3 sequence (DNA): TGTGCCAGCAGGGGCCCAGGGAAGTCAGCCTACGAGCAGTACGTC.

The genes are TRBV10-2 and TRBJ2-1; D perhaps matches TRBD1 (5 bases). This CDR3 has 14 residues. The V gene's germline CDR1 is WSHSY and CDR2 SAAADI. The V end lost 4 bases, the J end lost 0 bases, and 7 bases lay between the germline ends. CDR3 in amino acids: CASSVQGSYNEQFF. The CDR3, as DNA: TGCGCCAGCAGTGTCCAGGGCTCCTACAATGAGCAGTTCTTC.

As concerns this clonotype: The junction shows a germline mismatch at one end, possibly a read error. The chain is built from TRBV7-9 and TRBJ2-4, with 10 bases aligning to TRBD2. The germline V gene encodes CDR1 SEHNR and CDR2 FQNEAQ (reference sequence). The CDR3 length is 21 residues. The CDR3: CTSSLAFFLAGENLAKNIQYF. CDR3 sequence (DNA): TGTACCAGCAGCTTAGCCTTTTTTCTAGCGGGGGAGAATTTAGCCAAAAACATTCAGTACTTC. Combining the CDR3 with reference TRBV7-9 and TRBJ2-4 gives the whole variable domain DTGVSQNPRHKITKRGQNVTFRCDPISEHNRLYWYRQTLGQGPEFLTYFQNEAQLEKSRLLSDRFSAERPKGSFSTLEIQRTEQGDSAMYLCTSSLAFFLAGENLAKNIQYFGAGTRLSVL.

This chain connects TRBV11-2 to TRBJ2-6, with TRBD2 as a possible D gene (5 bases). Germline-derived CDR1 and CDR2 are SGHAT and FQNNGV. This CDR3 region has 14 residues. Trimming removed 7 bases at V and 0 bases at J, with 7 bases between. CDR3 nucleotides: TGTGCCAGCAAGGACTTCTCTGGGGCCAACGTCCTGACTTTC. Translation: CASKDFSGANVLTF.